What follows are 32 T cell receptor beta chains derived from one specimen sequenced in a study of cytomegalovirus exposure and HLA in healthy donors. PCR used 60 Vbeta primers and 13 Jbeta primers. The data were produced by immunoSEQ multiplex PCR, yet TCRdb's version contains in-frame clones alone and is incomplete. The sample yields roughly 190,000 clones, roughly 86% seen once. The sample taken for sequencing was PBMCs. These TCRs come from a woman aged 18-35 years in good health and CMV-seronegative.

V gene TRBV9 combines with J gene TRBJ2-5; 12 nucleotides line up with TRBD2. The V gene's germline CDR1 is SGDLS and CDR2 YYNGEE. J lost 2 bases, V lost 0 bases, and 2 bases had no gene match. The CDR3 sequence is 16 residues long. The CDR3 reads CASSVAGLAGQETQYF. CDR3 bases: TGTGCCAGCAGCGTAGCTGGACTAGCGGGGCAAGAGACCCAGTACTTC.

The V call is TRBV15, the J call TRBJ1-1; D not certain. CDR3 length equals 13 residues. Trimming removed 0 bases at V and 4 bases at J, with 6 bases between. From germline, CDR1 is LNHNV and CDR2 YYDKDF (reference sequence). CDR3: CATSRDRSTEAFF. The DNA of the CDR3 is TGTGCCACCAGCAGAGATCGGAGCACTGAAGCTTTCTTT.

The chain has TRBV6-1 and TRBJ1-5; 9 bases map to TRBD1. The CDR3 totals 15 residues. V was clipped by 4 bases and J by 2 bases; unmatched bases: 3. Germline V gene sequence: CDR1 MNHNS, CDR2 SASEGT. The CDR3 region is CASSAGTGRNQPQHF. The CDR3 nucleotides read TGTGCCAGCAGTGCAGGGACAGGGCGCAATCAGCCCCAGCATTTT.

This CDR3 reads CASSSGQGWETQYF. CDR3 nucleotide sequence: TGTGCCAGCAGCTCGGGACAGGGGTGGGAGACCCAGTACTTC. The rearrangement uses TRBV28 and TRBJ2-5; the match to TRBD1 covers 10 bases. The CDR3 runs to 14 residues. Germline CDR1 is MDHEN and CDR2 is SYDVKM. V gave up 6 bases and J gave up 5 bases; unmatched junction bases: 6.

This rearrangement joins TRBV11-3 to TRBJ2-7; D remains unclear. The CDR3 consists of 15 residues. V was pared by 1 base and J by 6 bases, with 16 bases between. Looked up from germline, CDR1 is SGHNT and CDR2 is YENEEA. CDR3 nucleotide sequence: TGTGCCAGCAGCTTAGGCCCGGAGACGTGGTTCGAGCAGTACTTC. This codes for CASSLGPETWFEQYF.

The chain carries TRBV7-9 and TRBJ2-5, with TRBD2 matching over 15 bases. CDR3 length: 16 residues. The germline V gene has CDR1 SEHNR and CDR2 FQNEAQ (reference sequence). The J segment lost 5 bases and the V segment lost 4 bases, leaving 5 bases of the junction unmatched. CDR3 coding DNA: TGTGCCAGCAGCTCCGCCGGGACTAGCGGGAGGGAGACCCAGTACTTC. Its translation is CASSSAGTSGRETQYF. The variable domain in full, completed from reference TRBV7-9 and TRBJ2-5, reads DTGVSQNPRHKITKRGQNVTFRCDPISEHNRLYWYRQTLGQGPEFLTYFQNEAQLEKSRLLSDRFSAERPKGSFSTLEIQRTEQGDSAMYLCASSSAGTSGRETQYFGPGTRLLVL.

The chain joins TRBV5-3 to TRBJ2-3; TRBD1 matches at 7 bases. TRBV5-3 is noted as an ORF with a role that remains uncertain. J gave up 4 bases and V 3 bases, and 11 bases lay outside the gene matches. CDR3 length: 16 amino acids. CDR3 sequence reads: CARSSKTGERPDTQYF. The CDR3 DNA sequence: TGTGCCAGAAGCTCGAAAACAGGGGAAAGACCAGATACGCAGTATTTT.

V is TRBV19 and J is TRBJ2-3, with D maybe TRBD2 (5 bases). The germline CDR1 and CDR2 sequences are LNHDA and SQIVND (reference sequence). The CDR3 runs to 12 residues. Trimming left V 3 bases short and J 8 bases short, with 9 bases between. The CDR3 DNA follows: TGTGCCAGTAGTATCTCCGAGGGTACGCAGTATTTT. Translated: CASSISEGTQYF.

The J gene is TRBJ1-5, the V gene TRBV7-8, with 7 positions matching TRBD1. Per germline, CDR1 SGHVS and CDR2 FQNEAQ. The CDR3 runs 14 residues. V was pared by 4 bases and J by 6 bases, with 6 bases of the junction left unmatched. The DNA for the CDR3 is TGTGCCAGCAGCTCCCGACAGGGTAGTCAGCCCCAGCATTTT. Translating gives CASSSRQGSQPQHF.

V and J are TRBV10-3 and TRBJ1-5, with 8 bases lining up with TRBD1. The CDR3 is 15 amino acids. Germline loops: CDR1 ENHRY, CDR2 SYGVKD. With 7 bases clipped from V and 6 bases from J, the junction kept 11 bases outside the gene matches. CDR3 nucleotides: TGTGCCATCAACCAGCCGGACAGGGTCGGTCAGCCCCAGCATTTT. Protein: CAINQPDRVGQPQHF.

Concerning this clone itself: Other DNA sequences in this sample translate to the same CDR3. CDR3 amino acids: CASSDPPGLETKETQYF. The CDR3 DNA reads as TGTGCCAGCAGTGATCCCCCGGGACTAGAAACGAAAGAGACCCAGTACTTC. The chain combines TRBV6-1 with TRBJ2-5; the match to TRBD2 covers 8 bases. Trimming at V came to 3 bases and at J to 3 bases, leaving 12 bases not matched to a gene. CDR1 MNHNS and CDR2 SASEGT come from the germline V gene. The CDR3 loop spans 17 amino acids.

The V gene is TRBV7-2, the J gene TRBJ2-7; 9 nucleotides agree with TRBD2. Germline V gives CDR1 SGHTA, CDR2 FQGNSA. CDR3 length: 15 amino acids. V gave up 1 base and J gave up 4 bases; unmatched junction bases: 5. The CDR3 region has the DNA TGTGCCAGCAGCTTAGGCGGCGGGGGGGGGTACGAGCAGTACTTC. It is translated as CASSLGGGGGYEQYF.

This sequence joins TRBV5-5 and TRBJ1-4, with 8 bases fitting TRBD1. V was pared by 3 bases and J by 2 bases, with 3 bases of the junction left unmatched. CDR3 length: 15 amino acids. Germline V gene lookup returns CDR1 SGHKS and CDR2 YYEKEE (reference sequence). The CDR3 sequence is CASSWGTGTNEKLFF. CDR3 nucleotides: TGTGCCAGCAGCTGGGGGACAGGTACTAATGAAAAACTGTTTTTT. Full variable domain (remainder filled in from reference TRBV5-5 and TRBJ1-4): DAGVTQSPTHLIKTRGQQVTLRCSPISGHKSVSWYQQVLGQGPQFIFQYYEKEERGRGNFPDRFSARQFPNYSSELNVNALLLGDSALYLCASSWGTGTNEKLFFGSGTQLSVL.

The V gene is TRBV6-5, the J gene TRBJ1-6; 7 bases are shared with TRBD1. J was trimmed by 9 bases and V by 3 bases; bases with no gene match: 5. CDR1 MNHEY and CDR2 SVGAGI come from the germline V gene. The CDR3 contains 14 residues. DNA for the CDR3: TGTGCCAGCAGTTATGGGACAGTGAGTTCACCCCTCCACTTT. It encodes CASSYGTVSSPLHF.

This CDR3 is CASSYSGEGGLLKQYF. CDR3 nucleotides: TGTGCCAGCAGTTACTCTGGGGAAGGGGGCCTCCTCAAGCAGTACTTC. The V call is TRBV6-5, the J call TRBJ2-7; 7 positions agree with TRBD1. Trimming at V came to 0 bases and at J to 8 bases, leaving 13 bases not matched to a gene. This CDR3 region has 16 residues. The germline gives CDR1 MNHEY, CDR2 SVGAGI.

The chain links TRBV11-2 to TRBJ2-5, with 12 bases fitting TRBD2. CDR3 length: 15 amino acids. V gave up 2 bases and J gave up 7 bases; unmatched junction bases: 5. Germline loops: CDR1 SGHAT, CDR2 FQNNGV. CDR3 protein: CASSLLAGGPGTQYF. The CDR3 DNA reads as TGTGCCAGCAGCTTACTAGCGGGGGGGCCTGGGACCCAGTACTTC.

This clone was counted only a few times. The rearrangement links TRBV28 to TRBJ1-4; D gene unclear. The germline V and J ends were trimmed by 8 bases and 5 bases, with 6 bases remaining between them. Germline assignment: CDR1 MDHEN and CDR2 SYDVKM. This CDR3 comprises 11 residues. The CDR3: CASRENEKLFF. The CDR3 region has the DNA TGTGCCAGCCGGGAAAATGAAAAACTGTTTTTT.

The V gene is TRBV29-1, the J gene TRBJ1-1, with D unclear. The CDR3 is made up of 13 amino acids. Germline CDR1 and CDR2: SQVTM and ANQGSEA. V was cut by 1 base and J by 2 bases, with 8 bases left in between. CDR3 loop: CSVEVLPNTEAFF. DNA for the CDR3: TGCAGCGTTGAAGTACTACCAAACACTGAAGCTTTCTTT.

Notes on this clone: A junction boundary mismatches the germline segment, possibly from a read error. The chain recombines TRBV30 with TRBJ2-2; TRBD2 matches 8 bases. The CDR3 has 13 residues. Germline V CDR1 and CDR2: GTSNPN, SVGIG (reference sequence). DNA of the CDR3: TGTGCCCGGAGCGGGAGTGACACCGGGGAGCTGTTTTTT. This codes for CARSGSDTGELFF.

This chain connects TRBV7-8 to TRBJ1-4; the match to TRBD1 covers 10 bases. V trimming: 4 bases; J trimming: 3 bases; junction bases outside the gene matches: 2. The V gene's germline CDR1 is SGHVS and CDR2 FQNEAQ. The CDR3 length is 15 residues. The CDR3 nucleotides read TGTGCCAGCAGCTGGGACAGGGGCCCTAATGAAAAACTGTTTTTT. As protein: CASSWDRGPNEKLFF.

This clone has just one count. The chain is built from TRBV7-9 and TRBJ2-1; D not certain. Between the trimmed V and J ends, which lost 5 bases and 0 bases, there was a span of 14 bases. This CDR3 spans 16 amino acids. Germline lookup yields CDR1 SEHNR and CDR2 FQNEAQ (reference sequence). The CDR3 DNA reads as TGTGCCAGCAGCCTCTGGTCGCTGAGCTCCTACAATGAGCAGTTCTTC. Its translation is CASSLWSLSSYNEQFF.

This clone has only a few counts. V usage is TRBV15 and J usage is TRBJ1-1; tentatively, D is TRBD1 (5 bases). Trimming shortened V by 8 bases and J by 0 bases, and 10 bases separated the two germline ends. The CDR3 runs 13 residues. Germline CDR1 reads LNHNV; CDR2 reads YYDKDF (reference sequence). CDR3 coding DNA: TGTGCCACCGGGGGGATAATGAACACTGAAGCTTTCTTT. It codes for CATGGIMNTEAFF.

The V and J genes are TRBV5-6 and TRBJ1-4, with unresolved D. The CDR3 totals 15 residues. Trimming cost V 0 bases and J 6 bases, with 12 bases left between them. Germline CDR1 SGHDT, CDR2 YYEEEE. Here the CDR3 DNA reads TGTGCCAGCAGCTTGGGAGTTAACCCGGATGAAAAACTGTTTTTT. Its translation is CASSLGVNPDEKLFF.

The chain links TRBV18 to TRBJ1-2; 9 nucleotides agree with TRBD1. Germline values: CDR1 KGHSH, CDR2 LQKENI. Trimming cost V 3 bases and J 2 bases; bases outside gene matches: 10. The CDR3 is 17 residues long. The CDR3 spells CASSPAVPGQGNYGYTF. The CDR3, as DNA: TGTGCCAGCTCACCCGCCGTCCCGGGACAGGGAAACTATGGCTACACCTTC.

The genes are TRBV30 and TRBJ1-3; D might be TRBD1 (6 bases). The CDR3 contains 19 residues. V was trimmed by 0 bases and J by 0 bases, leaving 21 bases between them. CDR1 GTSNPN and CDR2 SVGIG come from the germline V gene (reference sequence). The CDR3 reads CAWSVTNPGVMLSGNTIYF. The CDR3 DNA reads TGTGCCTGGAGTGTAACCAATCCAGGGGTGATGCTCTCTGGAAACACCATATATTTT.

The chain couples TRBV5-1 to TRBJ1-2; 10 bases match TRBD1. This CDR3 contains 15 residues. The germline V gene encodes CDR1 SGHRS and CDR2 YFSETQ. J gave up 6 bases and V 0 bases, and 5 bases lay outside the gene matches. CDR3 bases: TGCGCCAGCAGCTTGGGGACAGGGGGATTTGATGGCTACACCTTC. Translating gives CASSLGTGGFDGYTF.

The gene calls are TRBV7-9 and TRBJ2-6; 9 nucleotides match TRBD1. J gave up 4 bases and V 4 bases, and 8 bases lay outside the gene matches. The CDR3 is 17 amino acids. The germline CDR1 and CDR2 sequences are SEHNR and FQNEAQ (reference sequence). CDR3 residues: CASSSGTGTSGANVLTF. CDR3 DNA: TGTGCCAGCAGCTCCGGGACAGGGACGTCCGGGGCCAACGTCCTGACTTTC.

DNA for the CDR3: TGTGCCAGCAGTGAAGCGTGGGGCCAGAAAGAGACCCAGTACTTC. It is translated as CASSEAWGQKETQYF. The rearrangement uses TRBV6-1 and TRBJ2-5, with D possibly matching TRBD1 (5 bases). Germline CDR1 reads MNHNS; CDR2 reads SASEGT. Trimming took off 0 bases at V and 3 bases at J, with 11 bases between the two ends. This CDR3 has 15 residues.

In DNA, the CDR3 is TGTGCCAGCAGTTACACGGGCGGGGGAACTAATGAAAAACTGTTTTTT. Residues: CASSYTGGGTNEKLFF. This chain joins TRBV6-5 and TRBJ1-4; D perhaps matches TRBD1 (5 bases). CDR3 size: 16 residues. Germline V gives CDR1 MNHEY, CDR2 SVGAGI. Deletions cut 2 bases from V and 1 base from J, with 11 bases between.

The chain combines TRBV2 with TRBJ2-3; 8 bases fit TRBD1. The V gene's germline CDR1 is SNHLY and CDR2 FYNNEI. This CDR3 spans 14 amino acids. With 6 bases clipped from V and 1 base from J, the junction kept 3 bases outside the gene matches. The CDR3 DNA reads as TGTGCCAGCAGGACAGGGGTCGGCACAGATACGCAGTATTTT. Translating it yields CASRTGVGTDTQYF.

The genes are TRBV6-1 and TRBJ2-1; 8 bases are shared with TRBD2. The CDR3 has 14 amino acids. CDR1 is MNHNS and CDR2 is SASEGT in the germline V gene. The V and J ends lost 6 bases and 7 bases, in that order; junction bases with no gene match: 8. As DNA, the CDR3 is TGTGCCAGCAGAGCGGGAGCCCCAACAAATGAGCAGTTCTTC. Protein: CASRAGAPTNEQFF.

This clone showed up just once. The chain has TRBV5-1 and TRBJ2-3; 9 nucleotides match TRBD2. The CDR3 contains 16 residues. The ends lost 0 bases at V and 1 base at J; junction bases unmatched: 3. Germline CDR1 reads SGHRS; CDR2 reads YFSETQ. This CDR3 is CASSLEPSGGTDTQYF. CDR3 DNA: TGCGCCAGCAGCTTGGAACCTAGCGGGGGCACAGATACGCAGTATTTT. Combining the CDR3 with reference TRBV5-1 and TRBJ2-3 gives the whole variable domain KAGVTQTPRYLIKTRGQQVTLSCSPISGHRSVSWYQQTPGQGLQFLFEYFSETQRNKGNFPGRFSGRQFSNSRSEMNVSTLELGDSALYLCASSLEPSGGTDTQYFGPGTRLTVL.